This is a list of T cell receptor beta chains from one sample in a study of T cells in Graves' hyperthyroidism and ophthalmopathy. TCRdb used MiXCR to reprocess the multiplex PCR reads, holding one entry per CDR3 protein. The repertoire holds about 110,000 distinct CDR3 sequences, with about a sixth as singletons. Sequencing input: blood. The receptors were sampled from a woman aged 45 to 65 with Graves' hyperthyroidism. CDR3s include the opening cysteine and the closing phenylalanine or tryptophan. Fields, in order: J gene, V gene, D gene, clone size, CDR3 DNA, CDR3 protein. D genes are given only for firm matches. Not every row has a clone size; where given, it reads once, few, many or a size class.

>TRBJ2-1|TRBV7-8|TRBD2|many
TGTGCCAGCAGACTACTAGCGGGAGGGCCCGATGAGCAGTTCTTC
CASRLLAGGPDEQFF
>TRBJ2-3|TRBV11-3|TRBD2|NA
TGTGCCAGCAGCCCTCACCCGACTAGCGGGAGGAACGCAGATACGCAGTATTTT
CASSPHPTSGRNADTQYF
>TRBJ1-5|TRBV18|NA|many
TGTGCCAGCTCACGTGGACCTCGAGCAGGTTCAAGCAATCAGCCCCAGCATTTT
CASSRGPRAGSSNQPQHF
>TRBJ2-1|TRBV5-1|NA|many
TGCGCCAGTAGGGAAGGGGGATTTACCTACAATGAGCAGTTCTTC
CASREGGFTYNEQFF
>TRBJ2-3|TRBV6-4|NA|many
TGTGCCAGCAGTGATTACCCGGCAGATACGCAGTATTTT
CASSDYPADTQYF
>TRBJ1-2|TRBV3-1|NA|many
TGTGCCAGCAGCCCAAGTCAAGCTAACTATGGCTACACCTTC
CASSPSQANYGYTF
>TRBJ2-3|TRBV15|TRBD2|many
TGTGCCACCAGCACCCCCCCCGGGACTAGCGGCACAGATACGCAGTATTTT
CATSTPPGTSGTDTQYF
>TRBJ1-1|TRBV11-2|NA|many
TGTGCCAGCAGCTTAGGAGGTGTCACTGAAGCTTTCTTT
CASSLGGVTEAFF
>TRBJ2-1|TRBV24-1|TRBD2|NA
TGTGCCACCAGTGAAAACGGACTAGCGATGGATGAGCAGTTCTTC
CATSENGLAMDEQFF
>TRBJ2-3|TRBV7-3|TRBD2|many
TGTGCCAGCAGCCAAATGGCTAGCGGTCACACAGATACGCAGTATTTT
CASSQMASGHTDTQYF
>TRBJ2-5|TRBV20-1|NA|medium-sized
TGCAGTACCCTGTTTGAGACCCAGTACTTC
CSTLFETQYF
>TRBJ2-1|TRBV20-1|TRBD1|many
TGCAGTGCAACCCCGGGACAGGGGAGCAATGAGCAGTTCTTC
CSATPGQGSNEQFF
>TRBJ2-5|TRBV7-2|TRBD2|many
TGTGCCAGCAGCTCCACTAGCGGGGTTTGGGAGACCCAGTACTTC
CASSSTSGVWETQYF